One and the same sample provided the 24 T cell receptor beta chains below, sequenced in a study of T cell changes during pregnancy in multiple sclerosis. Using immunoSEQ multiplex PCR, the repertoire was profiled, and TCRdb retains in-frame clones only, with some absent. The sample records about 42,000 clones, 70% to 90% being singletons. The specimen was CD4+ T cells from peripheral blood mononuclear cells, collected after pregnancy. These receptors were obtained from a female donor with multiple sclerosis, enrolled in a pregnancy study.

V and J are TRBV9 and TRBJ1-1; D unclear. V was shortened by 0 bases and J by 2 bases, with 11 bases between the two germline ends. Looked up from germline, CDR1 is SGDLS and CDR2 is YYNGEE. The CDR3 has 15 amino acids. The CDR3 reads CASSVGVKLNTEAFF. CDR3 nucleotide sequence: TGTGCCAGCAGCGTAGGCGTGAAACTAAACACTGAAGCTTTCTTT.

This clone showed up just once. J is TRBJ2-5 and V is TRBV4-2; 13 nucleotides match TRBD2. Trimming at V came to 0 bases and at J to 1 base, leaving 5 bases not matched to a gene. CDR3 length equals 18 residues. The germline CDR1 and CDR2 sequences are LGHNA and YNFKEQ. CDR3 DNA sequence: TGTGCCAGCAGCCAAGAACGGACTAGCGGGGGTTCCCAAGAGACCCAGTACTTC. Residues: CASSQERTSGGSQETQYF.

This chain connects TRBV5-1 to TRBJ2-3, with 13 bases fitting TRBD2. Germline V gene lookup returns CDR1 SGHRS and CDR2 YFSETQ. The V segment lost 2 bases and the J segment 2 bases; nucleotides outside the gene matches: 5. CDR3 length equals 17 residues. For the CDR3, the DNA is TGCGCCAGCAGCTTCGGACTAGCGGGGGCCTACACAGATACGCAGTATTTT. This gives the protein CASSFGLAGAYTDTQYF.

The table lists this clone with a count of one. The sample holds other DNA sequences that translate to the same CDR3. The CDR3 DNA follows: TGTGCCAGCAGCCCGCTATTATCTGGCTACACCTTC. Residues: CASSPLLSGYTF. The genes are TRBV2 and TRBJ1-2; no firm D call. This CDR3 has 12 amino acids. Germline loops: CDR1 SNHLY, CDR2 FYNNEI. V lost 6 bases, J lost 7 bases, and 12 bases lay in between.

The chain joins TRBV6-5 to TRBJ2-3; D may be TRBD2 (5 bases). The CDR3 contains 14 residues. In germline, CDR1 is MNHEY, CDR2 SVGAGI. V was trimmed by 2 bases and J by 2 bases, leaving 8 bases between them. In DNA, the CDR3 is TGTGCCAGCAGTTACAAGCGGAACACAGATACGCAGTATTTT. This sequence encodes CASSYKRNTDTQYF.

The gene calls are TRBV30 and TRBJ1-1; D gene ambiguous. V was pared by 7 bases and J by 6 bases, with 15 bases between. The germline V gene has CDR1 GTSNPN and CDR2 SVGIG (reference sequence). This CDR3 contains 12 residues. This CDR3 reads CASRNNYAEAFF. The CDR3 region has the DNA TGTGCCTCCCGTAACAACTATGCTGAAGCTTTCTTT.

This rearrangement joins TRBV7-9 to TRBJ2-5, with 8 positions matching TRBD1. This CDR3 contains 15 residues. The J segment lost 0 bases and the V segment lost 5 bases, leaving 5 bases of the junction unmatched. Germline lookup yields CDR1 SEHNR and CDR2 FQNEAQ (reference sequence). The CDR3 DNA sequence: TGTGCCAGCAGCCGGACAGGGATGTACCAAGAGACCCAGTACTTC. Its protein is CASSRTGMYQETQYF.

This clone was counted between two and nine times. The chain combines TRBV5-1 with TRBJ2-3; D may be TRBD1 (6 bases). The V end was cut by 0 bases, the J end by 7 bases, with 12 bases between. The CDR3 is made up of 14 amino acids. Germline V gives CDR1 SGHRS, CDR2 YFSETQ. In DNA form, the CDR3 reads TGCGCCAGCAGCTTGGGCGCTCAGGGGAATACGCAGTATTTT. The encoded protein is CASSLGAQGNTQYF. The complete variable domain, with remaining parts taken from reference TRBV5-1 and TRBJ2-3, reads KAGVTQTPRYLIKTRGQQVTLSCSPISGHRSVSWYQQTPGQGLQFLFEYFSETQRNKGNFPGRFSGRQFSNSRSEMNVSTLELGDSALYLCASSLGAQGNTQYFGPGTRLTVL.

This sequence joins TRBV4-3 and TRBJ2-3, with a tentative D call TRBD2 (6 bases). Trimming took 0 bases from V and 0 from J, leaving 10 bases between them. The germline gives CDR1 LGHNA, CDR2 YSLEER. The CDR3 length is 16 residues. CDR3 protein: CASSQDLGGSTDTQYF. CDR3 DNA: TGCGCCAGCAGCCAAGATCTTGGGGGGAGCACAGATACGCAGTATTTT.

The V gene is TRBV6-5, the J gene TRBJ2-7; 9 nucleotides match TRBD1. In germline, CDR1 is MNHEY, CDR2 SVGAGI. This CDR3 has 15 amino acids. V lost 2 bases and J lost 2; bases outside the gene matches: 4. CDR3 sequence reads: CASSYDRDRAYEQYF. The DNA for the CDR3 is TGTGCCAGCAGTTACGACCGGGACAGGGCCTACGAGCAGTACTTC.

CDR3 residues: CASSQEMEPPRDEQFF. DNA for the CDR3: TGTGCCAGCAGCCAAGAGATGGAGCCACCTCGGGATGAGCAGTTCTTC. This rearrangement joins TRBV4-2 to TRBJ2-1, with D unresolved. CDR1 LGHNA and CDR2 YNFKEQ come from the germline V gene. This CDR3 is 16 amino acids long. Trimming removed 0 bases at V and 8 bases at J, with 17 bases between.

This chain uses TRBV9 with TRBJ1-3; 10 positions match TRBD1. CDR1 is SGDLS and CDR2 is YYNGEE in the germline V gene. V was clipped by 4 bases and J by 0 bases; unmatched bases: 4. This CDR3 has 16 residues. DNA for the CDR3: TGTGCCAGCAGCCGACAGGGGGCCTTCTCTGGAAACACCATATATTTT. This sequence encodes CASSRQGAFSGNTIYF.

The chain employs TRBV10-3 and TRBJ2-5; maybe TRBD1 (6 bases). Germline V CDR1 and CDR2: ENHRY, SYGVKD. The CDR3 loop spans 14 amino acids. The V and J ends lost 6 bases and 5 bases respectively, with 16 bases between them. CDR3 bases: TGTGCCATCAGCGGGACACCCACGGGGGAGACCCAGTACTTC. Its translation is CAISGTPTGETQYF.

The V call is TRBV2, the J call TRBJ2-3; 8 bases are a match to TRBD1. Germline CDR1 is SNHLY and CDR2 is FYNNEI. V lost 2 bases to trimming and J lost 1 base; unmatched junction nucleotides: 2. The CDR3 totals 15 residues. CDR3 residues: CASSEQTGGTDTQYF. DNA of the CDR3: TGTGCCAGCAGTGAACAGACAGGGGGCACAGATACGCAGTATTTT. Drawing the rest from reference TRBV2 and TRBJ2-3, the complete variable domain is EPEVTQTPSHQVTQMGQEVILRCVPISNHLYFYWYRQILGQKVEFLVSFYNNEISEKSEIFDDQFSVERPDGSNFTLKIRSTKLEDSAMYFCASSEQTGGTDTQYFGPGTRLTVL.

The V and J genes are TRBV6-6 and TRBJ2-1; 8 bases agree with TRBD2. V lost 4 bases, J lost 12 bases, and 11 bases stayed unmatched. In germline, CDR1 is MNHNY, CDR2 SVGAGI (reference sequence). This CDR3 spans 14 amino acids. The CDR3 here is CASSSSGPGGGQFF. The CDR3 DNA is TGTGCCAGCAGTTCTAGCGGGCCGGGGGGCGGGCAGTTCTTC.

This chain joins TRBV6-1 and TRBJ1-4, with 9 bases aligning to TRBD1. The CDR3 has 15 residues. Germline CDR1 is MNHNS and CDR2 is SASEGT. Losses at the gene ends were 6 bases for V and 7 bases for J; bases not matched to a gene: 9. CDR3 amino acids: CASSAQRTGAEKLFF. The DNA of the CDR3 is TGTGCCAGCAGCGCACAGAGGACAGGGGCTGAAAAACTGTTTTTT.

The J gene is TRBJ1-1, the V gene TRBV10-3, with TRBD1 as a possible D gene (6 bases). Germline loops: CDR1 ENHRY, CDR2 SYGVKD. The CDR3 runs to 15 residues. The V and J ends lost 6 bases and 5 bases respectively, with 19 bases between them. The CDR3 loop is CAISRTRQGSTEAFF. Written as DNA, the CDR3 is TGTGCCATCAGCCGAACCAGGCAGGGGTCGACTGAAGCTTTCTTT.

In its sample, this clone was seen a few times. This chain uses TRBV6-1 with TRBJ1-6; D uncertain. The germline gives CDR1 MNHNS, CDR2 SASEGT. This CDR3 region has 14 residues. V lost 8 bases and J 9 bases, leaving 17 bases between the germline ends. The CDR3 coding sequence is TGTGCCAGCGTCCAAGTCAGGCCGAGTTCACCCCTCCACTTT. Protein product: CASVQVRPSSPLHF.

The chain links TRBV7-9 to TRBJ1-1; maybe TRBD1 (6 bases). The CDR3 is made up of 15 amino acids. CDR1 SEHNR and CDR2 FQNEAQ come from the germline V gene (reference sequence). V lost 5 bases, J lost 0 bases, and 13 bases lay in between. This CDR3 is CASSRTGSLNTEAFF. CDR3 DNA sequence: TGTGCCAGCAGCCGTACAGGGAGCTTGAACACTGAAGCTTTCTTT. The variable domain in full, with the rest retrieved from reference TRBV7-9 and TRBJ1-1, is DTGVSQNPRHKITKRGQNVTFRCDPISEHNRLYWYRQTLGQGPEFLTYFQNEAQLEKSRLLSDRFSAERPKGSFSTLEIQRTEQGDSAMYLCASSRTGSLNTEAFFGQGTRLTVV.

This chain joins TRBV5-4 and TRBJ2-5; tentatively, D is TRBD1 (6 bases). V gave up 4 bases and J gave up 3 bases, with 16 bases separating them. Germline V lookup: CDR1 SGHNT, CDR2 YYREEE (reference sequence). The CDR3 contains 15 residues. CDR3: CASSPVGHQKETQYF. DNA of the CDR3: TGTGCCAGCAGCCCAGTGGGACACCAGAAAGAGACCCAGTACTTC.

This clone was found once. The chain combines TRBV4-1 with TRBJ1-5; 7 bases are shared with TRBD1. The junction had 18 bases not matched to a gene; V was cut back by 0 bases and J by 4 bases. Looked up from germline, CDR1 is MGHRA and CDR2 is YSYEKL. This CDR3 is 20 amino acids long. In DNA form, the CDR3 reads TGCGCCAGCAGCCAAGATGGGTGGACAGGAGCCATTCATGTTAATCAGCCCCAGCATTTT. Translating it yields CASSQDGWTGAIHVNQPQHF.

The V call is TRBV5-1, the J call TRBJ2-5; 8 nucleotides match TRBD2. After removal of 5 bases from V and 1 base from J, the junction contained 7 bases not matched to a gene. The CDR3 covers 15 residues. CDR1 and CDR2 from the germline V gene are SGHRS and YFSETQ. For the CDR3, the DNA is TGCGCCAGCAGTCTTAGCGGGATCGGCCAAGAGACCCAGTACTTC. Encoded protein: CASSLSGIGQETQYF.

The chain recombines TRBV2 with TRBJ1-3; maybe TRBD1 (5 bases). Germline CDR1 and CDR2: SNHLY and FYNNEI. V was shortened by 6 bases and J by 1 base, with 13 bases between the two germline ends. The CDR3 sequence is 15 residues long. The CDR3 DNA sequence: TGTGCCAGCAGGTCCCAGGGAGGATCTGGAAACACCATATATTTT. This gives the protein CASRSQGGSGNTIYF.

CDR3 in DNA: TGTGCCACCAGCACACAGGGGGCCGGGGAGCTGTTTTTT. Protein product: CATSTQGAGELFF. The chain employs TRBV15 and TRBJ2-2; TRBD1 agrees at 8 bases. Per the germline V gene, CDR1 is LNHNV and CDR2 is YYDKDF (reference sequence). The CDR3 consists of 13 residues. V shed 4 bases and J 6 bases; nucleotides not matched to a gene: 1.